This entry lists 30 T cell receptor beta chains sequenced from one sample in a study of shared clonotypes between healthy human individuals. The table came from immunoSEQ multiplex PCR; TCRdb's copy has only in-frame clones and leaves some out. The sample has around 1,100,000 clones, roughly 80% seen once. The sequenced sample consisted of memory CD4+ T cells from PBMCs. Subset indicated: CD45RA-negative fraction. These receptors were obtained from a young man in good health. Some clones in this sample may be carry-over from other donors' samples.

This sequence joins TRBV7-8 and TRBJ2-1; tentative D call: TRBD1 (5 bases). This CDR3 comprises 15 residues. V was clipped by 0 bases and J by 2 bases, with 8 bases between them. Per germline, CDR1 SGHVS and CDR2 FQNEAQ. The CDR3 DNA reads as TGTGCCAGCAGCTTAGCGGGGCCGACCTACAATGAGCAGTTCTTC. The encoded protein is CASSLAGPTYNEQFF. Variable domain in full (rest from reference TRBV7-8 and TRBJ2-1): GAGVSQSPRYKVAKRGQDVALRCDPISGHVSLFWYQQALGQGPEFLTYFQNEAQLDKSGLPSDRFFAERPEGSVSTLKIQRTQQEDSAVYLCASSLAGPTYNEQFFGPGTRLTVL.

This chain connects TRBV5-1 to TRBJ2-3, with 9 bases matching TRBD1. J gave up 4 bases and V 4 bases, and 4 bases lay outside the gene matches. Germline values: CDR1 SGHRS, CDR2 YFSETQ. This CDR3 spans 14 amino acids. CDR3 nucleotide sequence: TGCGCCAGCAGCCCCGACAGGGGGTCAGATACGCAGTATTTT. It translates to CASSPDRGSDTQYF.

This sequence joins TRBV5-4 and TRBJ2-7, with unresolved D. CDR1 is SGHNT and CDR2 is YYREEE in the germline V gene (reference sequence). Trimming stripped 1 base from V and 7 bases from J, with 6 bases between. The CDR3 runs to 11 residues. The CDR3: CASSLSREQYF. The CDR3 DNA reads TGTGCCAGCAGCTTGTCTCGGGAGCAGTACTTC.

This clone was seen only once. V is TRBV7-7 and J is TRBJ2-5; the match to TRBD1 covers 9 bases. Germline V lookup: CDR1 SSHAT, CDR2 FNYEAQ (reference sequence). Unmatched junction bases numbered 5, after V lost 5 bases and J lost 7 bases. This CDR3 has 13 residues. CDR3 region: CASSTDRGGTQYF. Here the CDR3 DNA reads TGTGCCAGCAGCACGGACAGGGGCGGGACCCAGTACTTC.

CDR3 protein: CASSPQDTDTQYF. The CDR3 DNA sequence: TGTGCCAGCAGTCCACAGGATACAGATACGCAGTATTTT. The chain couples TRBV6-6 to TRBJ2-3; D might be TRBD1 (5 bases). The length of the CDR3 is 13 residues. The germline gives CDR1 MNHNY, CDR2 SVGAGI (reference sequence). The V end was cut by 5 bases, the J end by 3 bases, with 9 bases between.

The chain recombines TRBV28 with TRBJ2-3; D ambiguous. This CDR3 comprises 12 residues. Trimming removed 7 bases from V and 5 bases from J, with 10 bases in between. CDR1 and CDR2 from the germline V gene are MDHEN and SYDVKM. The CDR3, as DNA: TGTGCCAGCAACGACATCGGAGATACGCAGTATTTT. It translates to CASNDIGDTQYF.

This sequence joins TRBV10-3 and TRBJ2-1, with 7 bases lining up with TRBD2. Germline loops: CDR1 ENHRY, CDR2 SYGVKD. The CDR3 runs 16 residues. The trim removed 1 base at V and 0 bases at J, leaving 3 bases unmatched. This chain's CDR3 is CAISELRESSYNEQFF. CDR3 nucleotides: TGTGCCATCAGTGAGTTGCGGGAGAGCTCCTACAATGAGCAGTTCTTC.

This rearrangement joins TRBV21-1 to TRBJ1-2. TRBV21-1 is a pseudogene segment. This CDR3 is 12 amino acids long. The CDR3 loop reads CASSKGENGYTF. The DNA for the CDR3 is TGTGCCAGCAGCAAAGGGGAAAATGGCTACACCTTC.

J is TRBJ1-3 and V is TRBV2, with 8 bases lining up with TRBD1. The junction had 3 bases not matched to a gene; V was cut back by 8 bases and J by 3 bases. CDR1 is SNHLY, CDR2 FYNNEI, per germline. There are 13 residues in the CDR3. In DNA, the CDR3 is TGTGCCAGCGGCAGGGGGCTTGGAAACACCATATATTTT. Translation: CASGRGLGNTIYF. Filled out from reference TRBV2 and TRBJ1-3, the complete variable domain reads EPEVTQTPSHQVTQMGQEVILRCVPISNHLYFYWYRQILGQKVEFLVSFYNNEISEKSEIFDDQFSVERPDGSNFTLKIRSTKLEDSAMYFCASGRGLGNTIYFGEGSWLTVV.

V usage is TRBV9 and J usage is TRBJ1-2; no firm D call. Per the germline V gene, CDR1 is SGDLS and CDR2 is YYNGEE. CDR3 length: 13 residues. Trimming cost V 1 base and J 7 bases, with 11 bases left between them. This CDR3 reads CASSVYEGAGYTF. The CDR3 nucleotides are TGTGCCAGCAGCGTATATGAGGGTGCTGGCTACACCTTC.

The rearrangement joins TRBV6-6 to TRBJ2-7, with 12 nucleotides matching TRBD2. The CDR3 extends over 12 amino acids. The V and J ends lost 8 bases and 5 bases, in that order; junction bases with no gene match: 1. Looked up from germline, CDR1 is MNHNY and CDR2 is SVGAGI (reference sequence). CDR3 in DNA: TGTGCCAGCCGACTAGCGGGAGACGAGCAGTACTTC. It is translated as CASRLAGDEQYF.

V gene TRBV21-1 combines with J gene TRBJ1-2. TRBV21-1 is labeled a pseudogene. The CDR3 covers 20 residues. The CDR3 DNA is TGTGCCAGCAGCAAAGCGCCCACGGGCAAGGAGGAGATACCTAACTATGGCTACACCTTC. Translation: CASSKAPTGKEEIPNYGYTF.

The V gene is TRBV5-1, the J gene TRBJ2-5, with TRBD2 matching over 8 bases. This CDR3 spans 18 amino acids. The V gene's germline CDR1 is SGHRS and CDR2 YFSETQ. With V trimmed by 0 bases and J by 4 bases, 14 bases remained unmatched. The DNA for the CDR3 is TGCGCCAGCAGCTTGGCCTACAGCGGGAGTATGGTCGGAGAGACCCAGTACTTC. It codes for CASSLAYSGSMVGETQYF.

The V gene is TRBV9, the J gene TRBJ2-7; 10 positions agree with TRBD2. CDR3 length: 16 residues. The germline CDR1 and CDR2 sequences are SGDLS and YYNGEE. V lost 2 bases, J lost 4 bases, and 9 bases stayed unmatched. Written as DNA, the CDR3 is TGTGCCAGCAGCGTTCTCGCTAGCGGGAGTATTTACGAGCAGTACTTC. As protein: CASSVLASGSIYEQYF.

The V and J genes are TRBV19 and TRBJ1-1; D call uncertain. V lost 5 bases and J 2 bases, leaving 9 bases between the germline ends. Germline V lookup: CDR1 LNHDA, CDR2 SQIVND (reference sequence). The CDR3 is 13 residues long. CDR3 protein: CASSVQINTEAFF. DNA of the CDR3: TGTGCCAGTAGTGTGCAGATTAACACTGAAGCTTTCTTT.

The rearrangement links TRBV7-9 to TRBJ2-5; weak D call: TRBD1 (6 bases). V lost 0 bases and J lost 5, with 16 bases in between. The CDR3 is 16 amino acids. Per germline, CDR1 SEHNR and CDR2 FQNEAQ (reference sequence). CDR3 amino acids: CASSLARAGVWETQYF. Written as DNA, the CDR3 is TGTGCCAGCAGCTTAGCGCGGGCAGGGGTTTGGGAGACCCAGTACTTC. The full variable domain, completed using reference TRBV7-9 and TRBJ2-5, is DTGVSQNPRHKITKRGQNVTFRCDPISEHNRLYWYRQTLGQGPEFLTYFQNEAQLEKSRLLSDRFSAERPKGSFSTLEIQRTEQGDSAMYLCASSLARAGVWETQYFGPGTRLLVL.

The chain employs TRBV5-1 and TRBJ2-2, with a weak D call TRBD2 (6 bases). The V end was cut by 0 bases, the J end by 1 base, with 13 bases between. Germline V gene sequence: CDR1 SGHRS, CDR2 YFSETQ. CDR3 length equals 17 residues. CDR3 in DNA: TGCGCCAGCAGCTTGGTACTTAGCGGACTGAACACCGGGGAGCTGTTTTTT. Its protein is CASSLVLSGLNTGELFF. The complete variable domain, with remaining parts taken from reference TRBV5-1 and TRBJ2-2, reads KAGVTQTPRYLIKTRGQQVTLSCSPISGHRSVSWYQQTPGQGLQFLFEYFSETQRNKGNFPGRFSGRQFSNSRSEMNVSTLELGDSALYLCASSLVLSGLNTGELFFGEGSRLTVL.

The J gene is TRBJ2-3, the V gene TRBV27; D uncertain. V lost 4 bases and J 6 bases, leaving 11 bases between the germline ends. The CDR3 loop spans 13 amino acids. Germline lookup yields CDR1 MNHEY and CDR2 SMNVEV (reference sequence). The CDR3 spells CASSSARADTQYF. CDR3 in DNA: TGTGCCAGCAGTTCTGCAAGGGCGGATACGCAGTATTTT.

For this clone: Other DNA sequences of this sample code for an identical CDR3. The CDR3 sequence: CASSFSGSSYNEQFF. CDR3 DNA sequence: TGTGCCAGCAGTTTCAGCGGGAGCTCCTACAATGAGCAGTTCTTC. The J gene is TRBJ2-1, the V gene TRBV6-6; TRBD2 agrees at 8 bases. Germline assignment: CDR1 MNHNY and CDR2 SVGAGI (reference sequence). The CDR3 covers 15 residues. J was trimmed by 0 bases and V by 4 bases; bases with no gene match: 2.

This clone was counted between two and nine times. CDR3 residues: CSVDSTGTNDEQYF. CDR3 coding DNA: TGCAGCGTTGATTCAACAGGGACGAACGACGAGCAGTACTTC. The chain carries TRBV29-1 and TRBJ2-7; D possibly corresponds to TRBD1 (6 bases). The CDR3 totals 14 residues. CDR1 is SQVTM, CDR2 ANQGSEA, per germline. Trimming removed 3 bases at V and 5 bases at J, with 17 bases between.

The chain recombines TRBV11-1 with TRBJ1-1; 7 bases match TRBD1. Trimming removed 6 bases from V and 11 bases from J; junction bases left unmatched: 27. The germline gives CDR1 SGHAT, CDR2 FQDESV (reference sequence). This CDR3 has 18 amino acids. The DNA of the CDR3 is TGTGCCAGCAGTCGCATCTTAAGATCCGGACAGGCCTCTGGTGAGGCTTTCTTT. Translated, it gives CASSRILRSGQASGEAFF.

The CDR3 DNA follows: TGTGCCAGCAGCTACAGACTAACGCCCGCTCAGTATTTT. Translation: CASSYRLTPAQYF. The rearrangement links TRBV7-9 to TRBJ2-3; tentative D call: TRBD2 (5 bases). The germline CDR1 and CDR2 sequences are SEHNR and FQNEAQ (reference sequence). This CDR3 is built from 13 residues. V was clipped by 4 bases and J by 12 bases, with 17 bases between them.

The V and J genes are TRBV19 and TRBJ2-3; D might be TRBD1 or TRBD2, each matching 6 bases. The CDR3 consists of 13 residues. Between the trimmed V and J ends, which lost 6 bases and 7 bases, there was a span of 14 bases. The germline gives CDR1 LNHDA, CDR2 SQIVND (reference sequence). The CDR3 protein is CASSGGIRNTQYF. For the CDR3, the DNA is TGTGCCAGTAGCGGGGGCATCAGGAATACGCAGTATTTT.

V usage is TRBV29-1 and J usage is TRBJ2-7, with 8 bases aligning to TRBD1. This CDR3 spans 12 amino acids. Looked up from germline, CDR1 is SQVTM and CDR2 is ANQGSEA. Losses at the gene ends were 7 bases for V and 1 base for J; bases not matched to a gene: 3. The CDR3 spells CSANRGSYEQYF. The DNA of the CDR3 is TGCAGCGCGAACAGGGGGTCCTACGAGCAGTACTTC.

This CDR3 reads CASSRSGTGTYEQYF. CDR3 nucleotide sequence: TGCGCCAGCAGCCGGTCCGGGACAGGGACGTACGAGCAGTACTTC. The chain combines TRBV4-1 with TRBJ2-7; 9 nucleotides align to TRBD1. J was trimmed by 4 bases and V by 4 bases; bases with no gene match: 8. This CDR3 is 15 amino acids long. Germline CDR1 MGHRA, CDR2 YSYEKL.

This clone was picked up one time. The chain links TRBV30 to TRBJ2-1; 9 bases are shared with TRBD2. In germline, CDR1 is GTSNPN, CDR2 SVGIG (reference sequence). The CDR3 totals 15 residues. V was pared by 5 bases and J by 7 bases, with 12 bases of the junction left unmatched. The CDR3 loop reads CAWHSGLAGPNEQFF. DNA of the CDR3: TGTGCCTGGCATTCGGGGCTAGCGGGGCCAAATGAGCAGTTCTTC.

This clone was seen a few times. The rearrangement links TRBV18 to TRBJ2-4; 7 nucleotides line up with TRBD1. CDR1 KGHSH and CDR2 LQKENI come from the germline V gene. With V trimmed by 5 bases and J by 5 bases, 9 bases remained unmatched. The CDR3 contains 15 residues. The CDR3 is CASSADHRGQNIQYF. DNA for the CDR3: TGTGCCAGCTCAGCGGACCACAGGGGACAAAACATTCAGTACTTC.

The chain uses TRBV18 and TRBJ2-1; TRBD1 matches 7 bases. Germline CDR1 is KGHSH and CDR2 is LQKENI. The V segment lost 0 bases and the J segment 5 bases; nucleotides outside the gene matches: 7. The CDR3 extends over 16 amino acids. CDR3 region: CASSPPARTGDNEQFF. The CDR3 DNA is TGTGCCAGCTCACCACCTGCCCGGACAGGAGACAATGAGCAGTTCTTC.

This chain joins TRBV5-1 and TRBJ1-1; D is uncertain. V dropped 0 bases and J dropped 5 bases, with 14 bases sitting between them. The CDR3 loop spans 15 amino acids. CDR1 SGHRS and CDR2 YFSETQ come from the germline V gene. As DNA, the CDR3 is TGCGCCAGCAGCTTGGGGTCAGCGCTAGGAACTGAAGCTTTCTTT. Translating it yields CASSLGSALGTEAFF.

This CDR3 reads CASSHQGTSGSSYEQYF. CDR3 in DNA: TGTGCCAGCAGCCACCAGGGGACTAGCGGGAGCTCCTACGAGCAGTACTTC. The gene calls are TRBV5-8 and TRBJ2-7, with 14 bases lining up with TRBD2. Trimming took 4 bases from V and 0 from J; bases not matched to a gene: 6. Germline V CDR1 and CDR2: SGHTS, YDEGEE. This CDR3 contains 17 residues.